Shown below are 12 T cell receptor beta chains from a single sample sequenced in a study of T cells expressing NK-cell markers. One entry per CDR3 protein, without DNA, is what TCRdb gives after re-calling the 5' RACE reads. The sample shows some 110,000 distinct CDR3 sequences, and roughly 18% sits with its ten largest clones. The sequenced sample was blood T cells: a sorted CD56 or NKG2C T cell subset, CD4+ or CD8+ T cells, or bulk PBMC T cells (not recorded which). The receptor set was obtained from a woman between 18 and 70 years old in good health.

The CDR3 reads CASRAGAEQYF. The chain employs TRBV5-1 and TRBJ2-7; the D call of TRBD1 rests on TCRdb alone, since no DNA is present to check it. In germline, CDR1 is SGHRS, CDR2 YFSETQ. CDR3 length: 11 residues.

The J gene is TRBJ1-1, the V gene TRBV28; TCRdb outputs TRBD1, but without DNA this stays unchecked. The CDR3 loop spans 16 amino acids. Per germline, CDR1 MDHEN and CDR2 SYDVKM. This chain's CDR3 is CASSLSGPGEYTEAFF.

The rearrangement links TRBV7-6 to TRBJ2-1. This CDR3 has 13 residues. The germline V gene encodes CDR1 SGHVS and CDR2 FNYEAQ. CDR3 protein: CASSASSGNEQFF.

This chain connects TRBV12-3 or TRBV12-4 to TRBJ2-7. The CDR3 loop spans 11 amino acids. The CDR3 sequence: CASGSSYEQYF.

V and J are TRBV7-9 and TRBJ1-2; TCRdb's D call, TRBD1, is unchecked because there is no DNA. Germline V gene sequence: CDR1 SEHNR, CDR2 FQNEAQ (reference sequence). There are 13 residues in the CDR3. This chain's CDR3 is CASSLGGTYGYTF.

This chain uses TRBV29-1 with TRBJ1-2; TCRdb's D call of TRBD1 is untestable without DNA. Germline assignment: CDR1 SQVTM and CDR2 ANQGSEA. The CDR3 extends over 11 amino acids. This CDR3 is CSVEFPGGYTF.

Here the CDR3 reads CASSVGGPGNTIYF. The chain joins TRBV9 to TRBJ1-3; TCRdb indicates TRBD1, and absent DNA this call remains unverified. Germline-derived CDR1 and CDR2 are SGDLS and YYNGEE. The CDR3 totals 14 residues.

The chain combines TRBV27 with TRBJ1-2; TCRdb names TRBD1, which stays unverified in the absence of DNA. The CDR3 consists of 14 residues. CDR1 and CDR2 (germline): MNHEY, SMNVEV (reference sequence). CDR3 amino acids: CASSLGGAAYGYTF.

The CDR3 reads CAISEPGLYGYTF. The chain recombines TRBV10-3 with TRBJ1-2; checking the TCRdb D call of TRBD1 is not possible without DNA. Per germline, CDR1 ENHRY and CDR2 SYGVKD. The CDR3 runs 13 residues.

The V call is TRBV9, the J call TRBJ2-2; TCRdb proposes TRBD1, but this gene call is untestable without DNA. The CDR3 is 16 amino acids. Germline loops: CDR1 SGDLS, CDR2 YYNGEE. The CDR3 protein is CASSPYRGPNTGELFF.

CDR3 sequence reads: CASSLEGQNQETQYF. V usage is TRBV7-2 and J usage is TRBJ2-5; TCRdb selects TRBD1, and the lack of DNA leaves this call unchecked. The CDR3 is 15 amino acids. Germline V gives CDR1 SGHTA, CDR2 FQGNSA.

The V and J genes are TRBV12-3 or TRBV12-4 and TRBJ2-3. CDR3 length equals 15 residues. The CDR3 sequence is CASSLAPSRTDTQYF.